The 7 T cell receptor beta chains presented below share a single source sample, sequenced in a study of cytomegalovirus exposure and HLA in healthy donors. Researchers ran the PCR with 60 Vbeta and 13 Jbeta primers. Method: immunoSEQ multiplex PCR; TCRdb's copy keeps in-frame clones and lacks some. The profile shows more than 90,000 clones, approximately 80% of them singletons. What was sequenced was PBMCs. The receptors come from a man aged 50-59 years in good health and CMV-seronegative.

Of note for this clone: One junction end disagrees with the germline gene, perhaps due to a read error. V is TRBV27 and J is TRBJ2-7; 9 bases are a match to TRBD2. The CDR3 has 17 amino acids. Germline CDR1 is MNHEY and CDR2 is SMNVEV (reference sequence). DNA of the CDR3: TGTGCCAGCAGTTTCCTTCCAAGCGGGAGGCGCTCCTACGGGCAGTACTTC. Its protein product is CASSFLPSGRRSYGQYF.

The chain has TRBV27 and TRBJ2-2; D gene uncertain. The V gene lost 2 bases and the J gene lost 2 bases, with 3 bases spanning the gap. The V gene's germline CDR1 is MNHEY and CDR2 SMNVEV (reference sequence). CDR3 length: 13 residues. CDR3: CASSLLNTGELFF. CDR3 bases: TGTGCCAGCAGTTTACTCAACACCGGGGAGCTGTTTTTT.

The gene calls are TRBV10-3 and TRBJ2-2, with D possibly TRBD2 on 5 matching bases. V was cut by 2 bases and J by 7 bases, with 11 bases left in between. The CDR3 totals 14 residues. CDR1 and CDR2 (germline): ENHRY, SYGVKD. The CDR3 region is CAISEGGTFGELFF. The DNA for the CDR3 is TGTGCCATCAGTGAGGGAGGAACTTTCGGGGAGCTGTTTTTT.

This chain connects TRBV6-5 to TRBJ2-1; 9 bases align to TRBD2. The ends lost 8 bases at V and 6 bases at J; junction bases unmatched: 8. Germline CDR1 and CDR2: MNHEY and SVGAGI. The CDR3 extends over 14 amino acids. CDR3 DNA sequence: TGTGCCAGCGGCGGACGAGCGGGAGGCAATGAGCAGTTCTTC. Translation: CASGGRAGGNEQFF.

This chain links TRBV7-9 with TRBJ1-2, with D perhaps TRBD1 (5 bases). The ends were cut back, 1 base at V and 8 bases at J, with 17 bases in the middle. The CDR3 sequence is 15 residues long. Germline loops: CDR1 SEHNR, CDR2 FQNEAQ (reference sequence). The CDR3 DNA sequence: TGTGCCAGCAGCTTAGGGTTACAGGTTACTGGCGGCTACACCTTC. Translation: CASSLGLQVTGGYTF.

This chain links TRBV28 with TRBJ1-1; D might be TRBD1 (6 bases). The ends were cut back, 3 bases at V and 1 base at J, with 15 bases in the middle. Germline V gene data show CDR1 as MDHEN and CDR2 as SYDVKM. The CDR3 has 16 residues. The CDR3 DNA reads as TGTGCCAGCAGTTTCCTAAACACAGGGCCGAACACTGAAGCTTTCTTT. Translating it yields CASSFLNTGPNTEAFF. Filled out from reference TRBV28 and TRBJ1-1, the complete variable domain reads DVKVTQSSRYLVKRTGEKVFLECVQDMDHENMFWYRQDPGLGLRLIYFSYDVKMKEKGDIPEGYSVSREKKERFSLILESASTNQTSMYLCASSFLNTGPNTEAFFGQGTRLTVV.

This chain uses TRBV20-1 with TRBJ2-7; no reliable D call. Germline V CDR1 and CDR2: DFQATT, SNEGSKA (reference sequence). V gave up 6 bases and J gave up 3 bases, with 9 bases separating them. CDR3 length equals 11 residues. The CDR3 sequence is CSASGNYEQYF. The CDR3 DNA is TGCAGTGCATCGGGTAACTACGAGCAGTACTTC.